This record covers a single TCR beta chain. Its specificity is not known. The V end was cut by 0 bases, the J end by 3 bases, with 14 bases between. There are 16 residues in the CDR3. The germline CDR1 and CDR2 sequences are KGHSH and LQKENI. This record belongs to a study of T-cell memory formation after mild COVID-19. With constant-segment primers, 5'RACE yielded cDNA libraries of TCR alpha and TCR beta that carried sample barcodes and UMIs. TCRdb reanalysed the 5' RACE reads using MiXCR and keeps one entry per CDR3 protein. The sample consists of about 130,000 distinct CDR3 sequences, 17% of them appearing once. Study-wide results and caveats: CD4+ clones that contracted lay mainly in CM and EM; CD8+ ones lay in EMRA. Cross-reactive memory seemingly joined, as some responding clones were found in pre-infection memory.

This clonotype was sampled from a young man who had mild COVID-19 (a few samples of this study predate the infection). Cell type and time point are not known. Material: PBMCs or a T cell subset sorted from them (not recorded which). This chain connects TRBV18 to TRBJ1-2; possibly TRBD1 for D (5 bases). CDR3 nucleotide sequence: TGTGCCAGCTCACCACCCGCCCAAAGGGGAGACTATGGCTACACCTTC. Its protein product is CASSPPAQRGDYGYTF. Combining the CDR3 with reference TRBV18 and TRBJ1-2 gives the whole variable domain NAGVMQNPRHLVRRRGQEARLRCSPMKGHSHVYWYRQLPEEGLKFMVYLQKENIIDESGMPKERFSAEFPKEGPSILRIQQVVRGDSAAYFCASSPPAQRGDYGYTFGSGTRLTVV.